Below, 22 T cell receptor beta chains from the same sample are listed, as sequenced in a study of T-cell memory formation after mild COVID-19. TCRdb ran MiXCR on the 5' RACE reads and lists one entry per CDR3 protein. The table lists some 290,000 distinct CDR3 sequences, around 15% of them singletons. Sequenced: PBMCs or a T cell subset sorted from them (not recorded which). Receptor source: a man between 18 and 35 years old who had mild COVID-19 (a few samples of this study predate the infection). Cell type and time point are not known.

The CDR3 sequence: CASSLGPAGTQPQHF. The CDR3 region has the DNA TGCGCCAGCAGCTTGGGTCCAGCGGGTACTCAGCCCCAGCATTTT. The chain couples TRBV5-1 to TRBJ1-5, with D unclear. Germline loops: CDR1 SGHRS, CDR2 YFSETQ. The CDR3 is 15 residues long. V gave up 0 bases and J gave up 6 bases, with 13 bases separating them.

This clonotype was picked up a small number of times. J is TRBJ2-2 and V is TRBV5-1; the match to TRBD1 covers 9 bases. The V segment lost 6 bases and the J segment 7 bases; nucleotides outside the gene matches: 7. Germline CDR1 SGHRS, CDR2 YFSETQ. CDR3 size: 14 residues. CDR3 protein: CASTSSTGGGELFF. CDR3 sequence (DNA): TGCGCCAGCACCTCTTCGACAGGGGGCGGGGAGCTGTTTTTT.

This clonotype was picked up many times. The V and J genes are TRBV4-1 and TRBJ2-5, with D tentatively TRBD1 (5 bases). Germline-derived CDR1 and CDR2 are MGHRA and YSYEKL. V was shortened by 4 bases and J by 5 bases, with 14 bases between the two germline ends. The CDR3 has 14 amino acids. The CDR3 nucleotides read TGCGCCAGCAGCCGCAGGGTTACCGAGGAGACCCAGTACTTC. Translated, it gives CASSRRVTEETQYF.

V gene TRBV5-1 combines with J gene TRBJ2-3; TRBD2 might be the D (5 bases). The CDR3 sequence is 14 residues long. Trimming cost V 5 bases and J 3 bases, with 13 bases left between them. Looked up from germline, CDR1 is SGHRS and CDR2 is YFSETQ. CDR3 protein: CASRLEGRTDTQYF. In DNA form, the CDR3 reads TGCGCCAGCAGGTTAGAGGGTAGGACAGATACGCAGTATTTT.

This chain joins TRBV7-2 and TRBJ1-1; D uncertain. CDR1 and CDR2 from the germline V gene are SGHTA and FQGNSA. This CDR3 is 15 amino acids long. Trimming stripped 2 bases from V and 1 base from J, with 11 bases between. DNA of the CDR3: TGTGCCAGCAGCTTATATACGGTACAGAACACTGAAGCTTTCTTT. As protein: CASSLYTVQNTEAFF. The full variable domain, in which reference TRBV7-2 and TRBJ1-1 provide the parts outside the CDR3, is GAGVSQSPSNKVTEKGKDVELRCDPISGHTALYWYRQSLGQGLEFLIYFQGNSAPDKSGLPSDRFSAERTGGSVSTLTIQRTQQEDSAVYLCASSLYTVQNTEAFFGQGTRLTVV.

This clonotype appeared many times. The CDR3 DNA reads as TGTGCCAGCAGCTTACAGGGACAGGGTATCGCCCAGTACTTC. This translates into CASSLQGQGIAQYF. The chain couples TRBV27 to TRBJ2-5; 9 bases agree with TRBD1. J gave up 9 bases and V 6 bases, and 11 bases lay outside the gene matches. The CDR3 loop spans 14 amino acids. Germline lookup yields CDR1 MNHEY and CDR2 SMNVEV (reference sequence).

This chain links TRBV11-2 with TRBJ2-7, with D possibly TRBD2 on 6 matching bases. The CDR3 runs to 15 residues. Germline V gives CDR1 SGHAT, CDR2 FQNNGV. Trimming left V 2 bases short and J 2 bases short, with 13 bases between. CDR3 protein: CASSLSRGSTYEQYV. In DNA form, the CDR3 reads TGTGCCAGCAGCTTATCGCGGGGATCGACCTACGAGCAGTACGTC.

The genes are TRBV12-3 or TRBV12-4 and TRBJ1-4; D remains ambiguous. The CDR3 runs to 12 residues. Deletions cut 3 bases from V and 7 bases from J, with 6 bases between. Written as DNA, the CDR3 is TGTGCCAGCAGTTTTGGAGGTGAAAAACTGTTTTTT. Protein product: CASSFGGEKLFF.

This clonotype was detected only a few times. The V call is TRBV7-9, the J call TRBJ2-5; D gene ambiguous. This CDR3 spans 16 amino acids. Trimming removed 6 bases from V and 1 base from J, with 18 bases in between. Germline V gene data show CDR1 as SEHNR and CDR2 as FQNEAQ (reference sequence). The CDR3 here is CASRPAPRLVQETQYF. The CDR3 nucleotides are TGTGCCAGCAGACCAGCCCCCAGATTAGTCCAAGAGACCCAGTACTTC.

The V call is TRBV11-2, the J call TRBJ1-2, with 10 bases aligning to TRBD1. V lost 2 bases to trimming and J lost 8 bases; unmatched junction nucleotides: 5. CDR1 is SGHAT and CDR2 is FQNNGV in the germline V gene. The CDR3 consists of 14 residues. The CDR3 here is CASSLWGQGSGYTF. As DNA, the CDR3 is TGTGCCAGCAGCTTATGGGGACAGGGGAGCGGCTACACCTTC.

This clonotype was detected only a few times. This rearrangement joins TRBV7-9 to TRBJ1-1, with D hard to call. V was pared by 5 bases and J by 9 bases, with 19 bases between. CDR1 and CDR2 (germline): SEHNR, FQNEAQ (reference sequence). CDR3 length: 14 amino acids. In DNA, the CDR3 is TGTGCCAGCAGCAGCCTGGGCCCTTTTACACAAGCTTTCTTT. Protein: CASSSLGPFTQAFF.

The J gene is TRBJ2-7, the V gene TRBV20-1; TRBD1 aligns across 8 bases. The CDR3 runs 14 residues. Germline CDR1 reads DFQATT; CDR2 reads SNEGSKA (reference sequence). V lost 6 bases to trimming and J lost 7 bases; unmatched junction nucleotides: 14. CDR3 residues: CSAGTGQGTWEQYF. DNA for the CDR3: TGCAGTGCCGGAACCGGACAGGGAACTTGGGAGCAGTACTTC.

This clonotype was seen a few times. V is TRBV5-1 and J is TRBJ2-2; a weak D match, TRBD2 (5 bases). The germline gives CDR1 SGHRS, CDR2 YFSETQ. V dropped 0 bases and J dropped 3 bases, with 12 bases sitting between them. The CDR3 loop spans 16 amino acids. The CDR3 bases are TGCGCCAGCAGCTTGGCCTCCGGGCGGGACACCGGGGAGCTGTTTTTT. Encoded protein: CASSLASGRDTGELFF.

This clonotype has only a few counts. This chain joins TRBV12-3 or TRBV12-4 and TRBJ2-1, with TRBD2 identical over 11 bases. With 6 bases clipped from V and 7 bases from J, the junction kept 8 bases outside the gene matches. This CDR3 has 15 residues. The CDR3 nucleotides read TGTGCCAGCAGCCGCGCTAGCGGGGGGTTTAATGAGCAGTTCTTC. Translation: CASSRASGGFNEQFF.

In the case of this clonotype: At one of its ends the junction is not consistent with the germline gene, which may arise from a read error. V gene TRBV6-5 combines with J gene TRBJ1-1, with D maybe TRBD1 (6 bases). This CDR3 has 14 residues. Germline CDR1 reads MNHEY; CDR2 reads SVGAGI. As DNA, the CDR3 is TGTGCCAGCAGTTACGGGGGGCCGAGGACTGAAGCTTTATTT. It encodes CASSYGGPRTEALF.

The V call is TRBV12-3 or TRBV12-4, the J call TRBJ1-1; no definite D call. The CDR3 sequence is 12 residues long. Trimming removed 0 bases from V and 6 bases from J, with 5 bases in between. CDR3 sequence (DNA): TGTGCCAGCAGTTTAGCGCGCTCTGAAGCTTTCTTT. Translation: CASSLARSEAFF.

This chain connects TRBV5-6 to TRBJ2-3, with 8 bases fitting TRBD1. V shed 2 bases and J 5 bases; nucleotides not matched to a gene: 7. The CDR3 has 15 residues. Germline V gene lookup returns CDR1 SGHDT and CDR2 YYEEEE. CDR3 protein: CASSLGTGSLDTQYF. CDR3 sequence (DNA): TGTGCCAGCAGCTTAGGGACAGGATCACTAGATACGCAGTATTTT. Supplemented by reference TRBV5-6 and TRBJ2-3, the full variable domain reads DAGVTQSPTHLIKTRGQQVTLRCSPKSGHDTVSWYQQALGQGPQFIFQYYEEEERQRGNFPDRFSGHQFPNYSSELNVNALLLGDSALYLCASSLGTGSLDTQYFGPGTRLTVL.

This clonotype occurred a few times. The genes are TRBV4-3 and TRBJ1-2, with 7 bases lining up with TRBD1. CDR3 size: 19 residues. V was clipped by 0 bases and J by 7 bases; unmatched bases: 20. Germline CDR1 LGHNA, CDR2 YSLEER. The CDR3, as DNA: TGCGCCAGCAGCCAAGATATCCCTGAGCTCGGTGAGGGGGCGCCTGGCTACACCTTC. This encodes CASSQDIPELGEGAPGYTF.

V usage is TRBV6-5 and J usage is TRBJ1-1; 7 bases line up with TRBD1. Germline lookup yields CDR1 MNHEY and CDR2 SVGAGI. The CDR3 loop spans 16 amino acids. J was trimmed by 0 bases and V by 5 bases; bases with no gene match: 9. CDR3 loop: CASSPQGGLMNTEAFF. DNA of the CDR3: TGTGCCAGCAGTCCTCAAGGGGGCCTCATGAACACTGAAGCTTTCTTT.

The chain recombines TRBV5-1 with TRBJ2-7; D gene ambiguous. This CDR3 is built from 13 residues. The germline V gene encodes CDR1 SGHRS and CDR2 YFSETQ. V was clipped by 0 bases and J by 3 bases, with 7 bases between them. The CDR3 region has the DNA TGCGCCAGCAGCTTGGCCCTAAGCTACGAGCAGTACTTC. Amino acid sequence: CASSLALSYEQYF. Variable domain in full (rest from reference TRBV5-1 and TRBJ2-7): KAGVTQTPRYLIKTRGQQVTLSCSPISGHRSVSWYQQTPGQGLQFLFEYFSETQRNKGNFPGRFSGRQFSNSRSEMNVSTLELGDSALYLCASSLALSYEQYFGPGTRLTVT.

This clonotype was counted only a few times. The CDR3 loop is CAISESDSGGAHEQFF. CDR3 DNA: TGTGCCATCAGTGAGTCGGATAGCGGGGGGGCCCATGAGCAGTTCTTC. The V gene is TRBV10-3, the J gene TRBJ2-1; TRBD2 agrees at 11 bases. V lost 0 bases and J lost 8; bases outside the gene matches: 6. Germline V gives CDR1 ENHRY, CDR2 SYGVKD. The CDR3 sequence is 16 residues long.

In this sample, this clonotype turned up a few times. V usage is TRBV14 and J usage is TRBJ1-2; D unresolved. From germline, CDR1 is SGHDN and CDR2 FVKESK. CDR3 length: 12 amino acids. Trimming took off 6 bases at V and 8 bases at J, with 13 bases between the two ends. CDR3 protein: CASSPRAGGYTF. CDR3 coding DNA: TGTGCCAGCAGTCCAAGGGCGGGCGGCTACACCTTC. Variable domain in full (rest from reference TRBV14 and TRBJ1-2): EAGVTQFPSHSVIEKGQTVTLRCDPISGHDNLYWYRRVMGKEIKFLLHFVKESKQDESGMPNNRFLAERTGGTYSTLKVQPAELEDSGVYFCASSPRAGGYTFGSGTRLTVV.